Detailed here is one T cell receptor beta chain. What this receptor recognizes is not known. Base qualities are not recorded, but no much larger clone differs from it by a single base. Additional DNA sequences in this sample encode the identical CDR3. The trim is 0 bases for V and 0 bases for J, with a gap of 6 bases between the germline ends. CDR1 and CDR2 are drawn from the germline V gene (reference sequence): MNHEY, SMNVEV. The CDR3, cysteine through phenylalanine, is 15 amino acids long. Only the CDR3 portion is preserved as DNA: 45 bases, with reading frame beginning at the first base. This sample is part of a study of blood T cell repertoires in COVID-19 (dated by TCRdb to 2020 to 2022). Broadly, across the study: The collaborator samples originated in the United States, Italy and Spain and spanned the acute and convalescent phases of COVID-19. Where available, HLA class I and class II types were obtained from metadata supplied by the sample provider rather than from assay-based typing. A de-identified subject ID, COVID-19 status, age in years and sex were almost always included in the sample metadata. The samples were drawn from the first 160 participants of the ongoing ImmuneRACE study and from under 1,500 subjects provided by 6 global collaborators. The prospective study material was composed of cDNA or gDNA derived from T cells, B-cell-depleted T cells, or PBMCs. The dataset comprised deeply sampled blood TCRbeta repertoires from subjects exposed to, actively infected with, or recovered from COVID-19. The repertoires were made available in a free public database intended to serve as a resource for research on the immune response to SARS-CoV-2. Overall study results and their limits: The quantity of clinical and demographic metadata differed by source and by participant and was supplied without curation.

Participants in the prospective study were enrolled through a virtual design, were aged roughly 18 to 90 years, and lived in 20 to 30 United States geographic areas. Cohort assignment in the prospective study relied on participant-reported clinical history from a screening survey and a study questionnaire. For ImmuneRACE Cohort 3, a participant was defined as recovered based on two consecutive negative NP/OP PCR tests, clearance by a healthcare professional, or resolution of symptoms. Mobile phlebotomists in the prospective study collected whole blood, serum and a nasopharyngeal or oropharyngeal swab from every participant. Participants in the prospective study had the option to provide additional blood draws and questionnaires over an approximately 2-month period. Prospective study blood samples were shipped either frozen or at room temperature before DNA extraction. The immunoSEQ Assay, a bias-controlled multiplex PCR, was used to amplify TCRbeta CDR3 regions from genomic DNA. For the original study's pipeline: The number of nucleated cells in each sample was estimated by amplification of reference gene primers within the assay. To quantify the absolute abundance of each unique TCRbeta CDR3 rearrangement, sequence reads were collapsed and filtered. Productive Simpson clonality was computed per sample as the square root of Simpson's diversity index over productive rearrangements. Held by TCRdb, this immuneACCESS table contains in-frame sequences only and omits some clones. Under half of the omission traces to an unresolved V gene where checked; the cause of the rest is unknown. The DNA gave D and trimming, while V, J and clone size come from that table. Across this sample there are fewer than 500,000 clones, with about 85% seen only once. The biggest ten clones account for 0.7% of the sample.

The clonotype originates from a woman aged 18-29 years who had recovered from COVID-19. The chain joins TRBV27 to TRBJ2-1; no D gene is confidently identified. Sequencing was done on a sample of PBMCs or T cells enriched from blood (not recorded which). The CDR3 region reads CASSLSLSSYNEQFF. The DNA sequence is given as TGTGCCAGCAGTTTATCCCTGAGCTCCTACAATGAGCAGTTCTTC.